This paragraph covers one TCR beta chain sequence. TCRdb's copy holds only in-frame clones and misses some; the assay was immunoSEQ multiplex PCR. The sample lists approximately 72,000 clones; 84% were seen once. These data come from a study of blood T cell repertoires in COVID-19. The overall study: Samples came from the United States, Italy and Spain, spanning acute and convalescent COVID-19.

Germline V CDR1 and CDR2: GTSNPN, SVGIG (reference sequence). Trimming took 1 base from V and 2 from J; bases not matched to a gene: 2. The CDR3 spans 15 residues. This sequence originates from a man aged 50 to 60 with active COVID-19. The sample consisted of peripheral blood. The V gene is TRBV30, the J gene TRBJ2-3; TRBD1 aligns across 11 bases. The CDR3 nucleotides are TGTGCCTGGAGTGGGACAGGGGGCACCACAGATACGCAGTATTTT. The encoded protein is CAWSGTGGTTDTQYF.